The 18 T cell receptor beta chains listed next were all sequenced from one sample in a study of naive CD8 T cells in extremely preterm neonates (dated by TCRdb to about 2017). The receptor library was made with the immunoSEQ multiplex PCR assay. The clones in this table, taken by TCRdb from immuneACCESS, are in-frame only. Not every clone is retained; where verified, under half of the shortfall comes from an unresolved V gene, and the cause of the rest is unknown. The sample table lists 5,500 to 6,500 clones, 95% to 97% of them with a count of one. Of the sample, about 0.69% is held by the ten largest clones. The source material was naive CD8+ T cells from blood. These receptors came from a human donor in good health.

The DNA for the CDR3 is TGTGCCAGCAGTGCCTGGGGGCTGCTCGAGACCCAGTACTTC. This translates into CASSAWGLLETQYF. The rearrangement joins TRBV6-1 to TRBJ2-5; D might be TRBD1 (6 bases). Germline lookup yields CDR1 MNHNS and CDR2 SASEGT. V lost 4 bases and J 5 bases, leaving 14 bases between the germline ends. The CDR3 has 14 amino acids.

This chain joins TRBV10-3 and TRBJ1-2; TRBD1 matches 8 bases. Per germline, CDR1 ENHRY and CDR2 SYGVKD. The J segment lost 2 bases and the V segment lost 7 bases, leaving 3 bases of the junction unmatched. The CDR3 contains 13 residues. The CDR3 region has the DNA TGTGCCATCACGAGGGACAGGAACTATGGCTACACCTTC. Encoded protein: CAITRDRNYGYTF.

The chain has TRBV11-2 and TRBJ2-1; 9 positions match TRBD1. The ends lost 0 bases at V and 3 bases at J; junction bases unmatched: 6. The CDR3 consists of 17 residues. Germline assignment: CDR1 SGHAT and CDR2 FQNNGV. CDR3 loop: CASSLEPGQGIYNEQFF. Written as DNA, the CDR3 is TGTGCCAGCAGCTTAGAACCGGGACAGGGCATCTACAATGAGCAGTTCTTC.

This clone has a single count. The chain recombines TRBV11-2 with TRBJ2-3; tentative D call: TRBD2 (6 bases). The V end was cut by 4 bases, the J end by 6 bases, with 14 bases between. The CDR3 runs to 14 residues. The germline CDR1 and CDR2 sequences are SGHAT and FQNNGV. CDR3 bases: TGTGCCAGCAGCTCCACAAGGACTACCGATACGCAGTATTTT. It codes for CASSSTRTTDTQYF.

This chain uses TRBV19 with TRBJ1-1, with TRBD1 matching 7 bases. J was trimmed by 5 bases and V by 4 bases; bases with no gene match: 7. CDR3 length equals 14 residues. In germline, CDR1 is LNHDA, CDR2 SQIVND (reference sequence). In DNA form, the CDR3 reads TGTGCCAGTAGTACCAATTTCAGGGGGACTGAAGCTTTCTTT. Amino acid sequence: CASSTNFRGTEAFF.

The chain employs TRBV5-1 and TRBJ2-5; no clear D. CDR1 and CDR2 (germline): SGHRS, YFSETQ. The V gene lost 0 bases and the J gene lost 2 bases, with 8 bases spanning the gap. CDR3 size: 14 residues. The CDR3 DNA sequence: TGCGCCAGCAGCTTGGGGCAGTCTCAAGAGACCCAGTACTTC. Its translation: CASSLGQSQETQYF.

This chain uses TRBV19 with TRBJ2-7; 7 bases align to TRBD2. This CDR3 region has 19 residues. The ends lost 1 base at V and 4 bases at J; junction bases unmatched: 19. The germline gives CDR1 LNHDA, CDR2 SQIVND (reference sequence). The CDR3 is CASSIGDGAGDAKKYEQYV. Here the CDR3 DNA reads TGTGCCAGTAGTATAGGCGACGGGGCGGGAGACGCGAAGAAGTACGAGCAGTACGTC.

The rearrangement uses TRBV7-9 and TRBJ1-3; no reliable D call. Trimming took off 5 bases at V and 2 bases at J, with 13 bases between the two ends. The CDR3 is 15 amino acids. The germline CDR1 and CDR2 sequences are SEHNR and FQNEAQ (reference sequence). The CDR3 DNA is TGTGCCAGCAGCCCTTATGGCAGTCCTGGAAACACCATATATTTT. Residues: CASSPYGSPGNTIYF.

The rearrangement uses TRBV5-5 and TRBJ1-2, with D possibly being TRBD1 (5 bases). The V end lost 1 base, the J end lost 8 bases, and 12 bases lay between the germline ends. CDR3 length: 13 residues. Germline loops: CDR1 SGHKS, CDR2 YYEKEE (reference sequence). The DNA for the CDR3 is TGTGCCAGCAGCTTGCGGCAGGGCTGGGGCTACACCTTC. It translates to CASSLRQGWGYTF.

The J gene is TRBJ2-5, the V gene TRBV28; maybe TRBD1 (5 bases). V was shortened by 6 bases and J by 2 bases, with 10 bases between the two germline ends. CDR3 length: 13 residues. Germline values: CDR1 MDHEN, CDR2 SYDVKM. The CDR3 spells CASRTVLQETQYF. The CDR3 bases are TGTGCCAGCAGGACAGTACTACAAGAGACCCAGTACTTC. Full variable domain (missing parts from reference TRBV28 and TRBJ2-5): DVKVTQSSRYLVKRTGEKVFLECVQDMDHENMFWYRQDPGLGLRLIYFSYDVKMKEKGDIPEGYSVSREKKERFSLILESASTNQTSMYLCASRTVLQETQYFGPGTRLLVL.

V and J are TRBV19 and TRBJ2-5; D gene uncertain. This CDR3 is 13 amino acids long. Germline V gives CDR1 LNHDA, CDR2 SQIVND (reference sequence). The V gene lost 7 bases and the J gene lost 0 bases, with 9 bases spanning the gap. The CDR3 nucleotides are TGTGCCAGTAACAAGAAGTACCAAGAGACCCAGTACTTC. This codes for CASNKKYQETQYF.

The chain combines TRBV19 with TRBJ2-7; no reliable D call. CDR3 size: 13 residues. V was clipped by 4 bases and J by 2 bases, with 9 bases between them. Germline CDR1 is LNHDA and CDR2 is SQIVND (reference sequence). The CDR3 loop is CASSTQTTYEQYF. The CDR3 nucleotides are TGTGCCAGTAGTACCCAAACAACCTACGAGCAGTACTTC.

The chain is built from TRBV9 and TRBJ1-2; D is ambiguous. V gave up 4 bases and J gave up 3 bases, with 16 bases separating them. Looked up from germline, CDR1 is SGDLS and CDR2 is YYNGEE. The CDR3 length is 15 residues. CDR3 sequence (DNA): TGTGCCAGCAGCCCAAACCCGGGAATTCACTATGGCTACACCTTC. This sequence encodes CASSPNPGIHYGYTF. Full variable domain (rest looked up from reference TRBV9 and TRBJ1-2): DSGVTQTPKHLITATGQRVTLRCSPRSGDLSVYWYQQSLDQGLQFLIQYYNGEERAKGNILERFSAQQFPDLHSELNLSSLELGDSALYFCASSPNPGIHYGYTFGSGTRLTVV.

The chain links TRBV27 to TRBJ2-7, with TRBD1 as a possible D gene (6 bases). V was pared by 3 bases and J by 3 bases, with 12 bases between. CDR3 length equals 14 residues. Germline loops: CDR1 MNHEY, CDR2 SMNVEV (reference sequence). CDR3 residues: CASSFGQGLYEQYF. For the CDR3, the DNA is TGTGCCAGCAGTTTTGGCCAGGGGCTCTACGAGCAGTACTTC.

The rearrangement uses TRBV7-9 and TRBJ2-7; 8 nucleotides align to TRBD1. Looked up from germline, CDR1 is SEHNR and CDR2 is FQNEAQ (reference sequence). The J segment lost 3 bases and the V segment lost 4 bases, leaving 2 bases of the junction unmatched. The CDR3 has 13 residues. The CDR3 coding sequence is TGTGCCAGCAGCTCAGGGACAGGCTACGAGCAGTACTTC. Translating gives CASSSGTGYEQYF.

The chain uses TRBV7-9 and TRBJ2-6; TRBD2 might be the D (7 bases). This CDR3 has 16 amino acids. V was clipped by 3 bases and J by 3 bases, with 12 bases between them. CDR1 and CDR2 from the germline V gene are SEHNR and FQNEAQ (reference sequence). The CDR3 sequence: CASSFPGGVGANVLTF. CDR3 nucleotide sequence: TGTGCCAGCAGCTTCCCGGGGGGCGTTGGGGCCAACGTCCTGACTTTC.

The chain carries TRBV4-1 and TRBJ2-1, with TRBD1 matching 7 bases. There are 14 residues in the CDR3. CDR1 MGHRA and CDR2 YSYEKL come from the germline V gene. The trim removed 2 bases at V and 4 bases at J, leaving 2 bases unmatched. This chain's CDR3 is CASSQRDRYNEQFF. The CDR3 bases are TGCGCCAGCAGCCAAAGGGACAGATACAATGAGCAGTTCTTC.

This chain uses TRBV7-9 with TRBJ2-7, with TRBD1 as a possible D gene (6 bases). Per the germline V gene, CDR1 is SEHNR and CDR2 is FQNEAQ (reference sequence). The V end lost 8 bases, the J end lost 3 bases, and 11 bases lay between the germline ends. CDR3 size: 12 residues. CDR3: CASQGQSYEQYV. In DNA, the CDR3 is TGTGCCAGCCAAGGACAGAGCTACGAGCAGTACGTC.